This T cell receptor (beta chain) was sequenced during a study of graft-versus-host responses after intestinal transplantation. General study points: Recipient marrow contained GvH clones, some of which appeared first in ileum or blood.

Note on this clone: The antigen is not known.

Germline lookup yields CDR1 SGHNT and CDR2 YENEEA. This CDR3 is 16 amino acids long. The V end was cut by 5 bases, the J end by 7 bases, with 21 bases between. The protocol was immunoSEQ multiplex PCR, while the TCRdb copy is restricted to in-frame clones and leaves out a portion. The table records under 45,000 clones, 94% of them present only once. Here the sequenced sample was unstimulated CD4+ T cells sorted from spleen or lymph node cells, taken before transplant. This TCR came from a human donor who was the organ donor for an intestinal transplant. The rearrangement links TRBV11-3 to TRBJ2-1; a weak D match, TRBD2 (7 bases). CDR3 in amino acids: CASSQEGGHLLNEQFF. The CDR3 nucleotides are TGTGCCAGCAGCCAGGAGGGGGGGCACCTTTTGAATGAGCAGTTCTTC. The variable domain in full, with the rest retrieved from reference TRBV11-3 and TRBJ2-1, is EAGVVQSPRYKIIEKKQPVAFWCNPISGHNTLYWYLQNLGQGPELLIRYENEEAVDDSQLPKDRFSAERLKGVDSTLKIQPAELGDSAVYLCASSQEGGHLLNEQFFGPGTRLTVL.